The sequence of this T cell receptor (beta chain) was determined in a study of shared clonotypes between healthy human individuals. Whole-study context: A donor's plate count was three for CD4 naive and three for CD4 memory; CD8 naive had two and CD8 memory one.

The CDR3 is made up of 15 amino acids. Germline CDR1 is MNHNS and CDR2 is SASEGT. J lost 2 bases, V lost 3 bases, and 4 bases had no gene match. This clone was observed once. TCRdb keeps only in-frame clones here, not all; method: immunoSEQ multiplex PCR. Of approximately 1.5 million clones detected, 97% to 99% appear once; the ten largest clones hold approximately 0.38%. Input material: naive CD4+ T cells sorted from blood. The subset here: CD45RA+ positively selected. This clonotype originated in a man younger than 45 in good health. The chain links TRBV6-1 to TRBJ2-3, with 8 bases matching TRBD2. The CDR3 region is CASSDNSGNTDTQYF. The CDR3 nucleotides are TGTGCCAGCAGTGATAATAGCGGGAACACAGATACGCAGTATTTT.